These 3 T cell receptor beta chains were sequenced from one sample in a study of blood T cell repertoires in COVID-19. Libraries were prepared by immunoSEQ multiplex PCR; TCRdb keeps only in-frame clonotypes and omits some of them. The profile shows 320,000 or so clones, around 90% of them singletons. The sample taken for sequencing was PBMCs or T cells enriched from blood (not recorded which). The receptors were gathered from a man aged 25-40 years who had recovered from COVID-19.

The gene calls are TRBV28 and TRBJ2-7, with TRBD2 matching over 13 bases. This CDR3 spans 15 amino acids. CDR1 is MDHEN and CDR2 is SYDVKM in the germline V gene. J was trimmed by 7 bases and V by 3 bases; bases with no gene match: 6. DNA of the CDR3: TGTGCCAGCAGTTTCGGACTAGCGGGGGCGGGGGAGCAGTACTTC. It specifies CASSFGLAGAGEQYF.

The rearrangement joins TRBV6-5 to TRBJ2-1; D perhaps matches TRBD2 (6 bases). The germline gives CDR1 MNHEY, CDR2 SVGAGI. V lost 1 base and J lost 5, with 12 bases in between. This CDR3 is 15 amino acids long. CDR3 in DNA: TGTGCCAGCAGTTACTTGTCAGGAGGGAACAATGAGCAGTTCTTC. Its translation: CASSYLSGGNNEQFF.

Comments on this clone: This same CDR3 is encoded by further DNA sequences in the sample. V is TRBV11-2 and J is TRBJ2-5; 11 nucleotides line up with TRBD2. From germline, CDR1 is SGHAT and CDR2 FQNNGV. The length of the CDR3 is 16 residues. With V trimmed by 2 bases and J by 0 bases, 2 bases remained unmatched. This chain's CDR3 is CASSLRLAGYQETQYF. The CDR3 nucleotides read TGTGCCAGCAGCTTACGACTAGCGGGGTACCAAGAGACCCAGTACTTC. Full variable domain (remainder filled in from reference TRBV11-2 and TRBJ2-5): EAGVAQSPRYKIIEKRQSVAFWCNPISGHATLYWYQQILGQGPKLLIQFQNNGVVDDSQLPKDRFSAERLKGVDSTLKIQPAKLEDSAVYLCASSLRLAGYQETQYFGPGTRLLVL.